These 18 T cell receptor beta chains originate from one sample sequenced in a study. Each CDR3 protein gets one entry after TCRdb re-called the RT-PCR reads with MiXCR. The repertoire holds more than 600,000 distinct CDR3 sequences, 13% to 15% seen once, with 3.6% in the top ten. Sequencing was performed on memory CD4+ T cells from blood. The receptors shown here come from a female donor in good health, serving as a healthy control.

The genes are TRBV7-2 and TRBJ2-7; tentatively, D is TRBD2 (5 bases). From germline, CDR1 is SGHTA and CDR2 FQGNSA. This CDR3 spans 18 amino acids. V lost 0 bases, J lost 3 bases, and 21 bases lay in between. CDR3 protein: CASSLASWGAEFDYEQYF. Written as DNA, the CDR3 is TGTGCCAGCAGCTTAGCTTCGTGGGGAGCGGAGTTCGACTACGAGCAGTACTTC.

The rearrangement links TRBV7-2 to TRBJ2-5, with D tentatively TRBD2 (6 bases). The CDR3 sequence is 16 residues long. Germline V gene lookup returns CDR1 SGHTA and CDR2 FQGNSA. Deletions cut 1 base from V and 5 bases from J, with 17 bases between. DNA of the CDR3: TGTGCCAGCAGCTTAGGCTGGGTTCGACTAGGGGAGACCCAGTACTTC. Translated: CASSLGWVRLGETQYF.

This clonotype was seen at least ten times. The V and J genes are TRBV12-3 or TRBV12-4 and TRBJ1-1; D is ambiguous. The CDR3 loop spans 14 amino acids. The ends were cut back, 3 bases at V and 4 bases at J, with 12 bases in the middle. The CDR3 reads CASSFFADGTEAFF. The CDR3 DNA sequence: TGTGCCAGCAGTTTTTTTGCAGATGGCACTGAAGCTTTCTTT.

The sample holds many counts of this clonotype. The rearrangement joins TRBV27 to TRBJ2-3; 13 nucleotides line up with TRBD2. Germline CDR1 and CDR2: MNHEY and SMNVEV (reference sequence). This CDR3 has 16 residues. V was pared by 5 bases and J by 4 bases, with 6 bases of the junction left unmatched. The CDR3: CASSRRTSGGSDTQYF. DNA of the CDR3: TGTGCCAGCAGTAGACGGACTAGCGGGGGTTCAGATACGCAGTATTTT.

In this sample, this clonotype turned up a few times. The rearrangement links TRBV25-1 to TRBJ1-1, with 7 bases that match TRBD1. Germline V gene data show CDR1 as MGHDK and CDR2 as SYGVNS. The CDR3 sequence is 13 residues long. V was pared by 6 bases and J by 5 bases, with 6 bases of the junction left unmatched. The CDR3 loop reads CASSAGGRTEAFF. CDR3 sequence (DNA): TGTGCCAGCAGCGCAGGGGGACGGACTGAAGCTTTCTTT.

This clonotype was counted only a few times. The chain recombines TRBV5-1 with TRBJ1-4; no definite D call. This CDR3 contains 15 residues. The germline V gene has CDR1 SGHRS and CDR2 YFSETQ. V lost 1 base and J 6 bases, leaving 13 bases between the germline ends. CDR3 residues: CASSLLGENDEKLFF. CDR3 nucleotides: TGCGCCAGCAGCTTGCTTGGGGAAAATGATGAAAAACTGTTTTTT.

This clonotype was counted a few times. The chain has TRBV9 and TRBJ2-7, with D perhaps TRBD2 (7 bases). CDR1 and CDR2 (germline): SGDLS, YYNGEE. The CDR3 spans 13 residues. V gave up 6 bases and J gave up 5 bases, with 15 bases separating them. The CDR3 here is CASNSRGGHEQYF. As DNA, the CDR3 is TGTGCCAGCAACTCTAGGGGGGGCCACGAGCAGTACTTC.

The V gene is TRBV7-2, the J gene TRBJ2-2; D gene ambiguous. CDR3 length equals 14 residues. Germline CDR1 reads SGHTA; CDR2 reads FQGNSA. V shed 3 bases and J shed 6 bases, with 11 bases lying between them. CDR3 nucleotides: TGTGCCAGCAGCTTTAGGCAGATCTCCGGGGAGCTGTTTTTT. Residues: CASSFRQISGELFF.

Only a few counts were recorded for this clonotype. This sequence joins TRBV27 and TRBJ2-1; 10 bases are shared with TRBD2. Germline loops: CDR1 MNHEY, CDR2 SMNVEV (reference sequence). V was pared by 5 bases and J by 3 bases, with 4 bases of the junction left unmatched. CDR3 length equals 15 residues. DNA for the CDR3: TGTGCCAGCAGTCGCACTAGCGGGAACTACAATGAGCAGTTCTTC. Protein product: CASSRTSGNYNEQFF.

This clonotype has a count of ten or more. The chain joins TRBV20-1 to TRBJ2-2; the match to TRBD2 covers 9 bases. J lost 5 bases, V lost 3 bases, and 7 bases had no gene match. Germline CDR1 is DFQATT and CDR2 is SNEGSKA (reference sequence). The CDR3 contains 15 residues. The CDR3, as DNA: TGCAGTGCTAGTAGTCTAGCGGGACCGACCGGGGAGCTGTTTTTT. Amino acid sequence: CSASSLAGPTGELFF.

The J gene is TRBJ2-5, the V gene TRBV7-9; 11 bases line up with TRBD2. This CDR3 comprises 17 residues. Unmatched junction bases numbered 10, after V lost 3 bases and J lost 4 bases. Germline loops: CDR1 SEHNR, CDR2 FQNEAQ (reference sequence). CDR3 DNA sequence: TGTGCCAGCAGCTTGGACCCTGGACTAGCGGGTTCAGAGACCCAGTACTTC. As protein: CASSLDPGLAGSETQYF.

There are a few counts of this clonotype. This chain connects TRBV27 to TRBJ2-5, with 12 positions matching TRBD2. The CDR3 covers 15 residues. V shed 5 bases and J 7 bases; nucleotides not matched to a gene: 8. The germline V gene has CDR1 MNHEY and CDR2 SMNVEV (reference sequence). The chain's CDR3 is CASSRTSGEKGTQYF. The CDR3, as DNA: TGTGCCAGCAGTCGGACTAGCGGGGAGAAGGGGACCCAGTACTTC.

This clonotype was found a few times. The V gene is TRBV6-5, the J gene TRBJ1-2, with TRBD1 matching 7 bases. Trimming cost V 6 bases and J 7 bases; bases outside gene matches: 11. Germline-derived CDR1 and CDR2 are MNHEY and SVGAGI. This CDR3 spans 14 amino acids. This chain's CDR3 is CASSTDRDGGGYTF. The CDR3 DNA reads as TGTGCCAGCAGCACCGACAGGGATGGTGGTGGCTACACCTTC.

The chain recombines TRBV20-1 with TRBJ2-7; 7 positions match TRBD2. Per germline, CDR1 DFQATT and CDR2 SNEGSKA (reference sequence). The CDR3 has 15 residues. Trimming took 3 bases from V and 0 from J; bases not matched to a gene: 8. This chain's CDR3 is CSASPTAGTSYEQYF. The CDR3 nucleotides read TGCAGTGCTAGCCCGACAGCGGGGACCTCCTACGAGCAGTACTTC.

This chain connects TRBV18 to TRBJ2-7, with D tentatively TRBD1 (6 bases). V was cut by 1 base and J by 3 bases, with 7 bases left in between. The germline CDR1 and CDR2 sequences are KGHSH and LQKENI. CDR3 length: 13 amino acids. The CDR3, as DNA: TGTGCCAGCTCACCACACAGGGACTACGAGCAGTACTTC. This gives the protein CASSPHRDYEQYF.

The CDR3 DNA sequence: TGTGCCACCAGTGATCCCCGAAGGGGAGGGGGCAGTGAGCAGTTCTTC. Translation gives CATSDPRRGGGSEQFF. The genes are TRBV24-1 and TRBJ2-1, with D tentatively TRBD1 or TRBD2 (7 bases each). Germline V gene sequence: CDR1 KGHDR, CDR2 SFDVKD. Between the trimmed V and J ends, which lost 3 bases and 9 bases, there was a span of 20 bases. The CDR3 totals 16 residues.

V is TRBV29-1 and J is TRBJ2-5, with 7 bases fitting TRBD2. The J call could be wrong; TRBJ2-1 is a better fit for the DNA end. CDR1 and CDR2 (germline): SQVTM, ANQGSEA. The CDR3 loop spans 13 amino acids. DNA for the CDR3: TGCAGCGTTGAGGGGAGGGTAATGGATGAGCAGTTCTTC. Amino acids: CSVEGRVMDEQFF.

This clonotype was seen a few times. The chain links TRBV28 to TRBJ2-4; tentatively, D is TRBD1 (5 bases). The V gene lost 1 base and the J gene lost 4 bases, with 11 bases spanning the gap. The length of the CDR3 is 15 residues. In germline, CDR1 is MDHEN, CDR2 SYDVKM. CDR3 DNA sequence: TGTGCCAGCAGTTTATCGAGGCAGGGTAAAAACATTCAGTACTTC. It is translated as CASSLSRQGKNIQYF.